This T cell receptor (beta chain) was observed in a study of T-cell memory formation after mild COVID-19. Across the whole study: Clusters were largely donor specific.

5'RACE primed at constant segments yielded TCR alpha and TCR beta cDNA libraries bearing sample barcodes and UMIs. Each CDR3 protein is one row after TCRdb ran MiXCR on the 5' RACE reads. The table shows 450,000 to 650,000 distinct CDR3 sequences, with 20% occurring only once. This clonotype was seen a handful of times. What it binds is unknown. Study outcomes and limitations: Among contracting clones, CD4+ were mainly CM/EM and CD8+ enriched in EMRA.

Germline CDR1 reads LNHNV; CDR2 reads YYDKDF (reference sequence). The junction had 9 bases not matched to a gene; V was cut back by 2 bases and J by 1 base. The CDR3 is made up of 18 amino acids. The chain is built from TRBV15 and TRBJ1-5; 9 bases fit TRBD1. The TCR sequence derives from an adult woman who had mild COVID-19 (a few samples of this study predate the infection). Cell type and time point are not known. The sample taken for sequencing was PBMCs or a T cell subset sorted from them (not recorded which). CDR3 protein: CATSRSPPGTGSNQPQHF. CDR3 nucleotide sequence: TGTGCCACCAGCAGAAGCCCTCCCGGGACAGGGAGCAATCAGCCCCAGCATTTT.